The text below deals with one T cell receptor beta chain. This clonotype showed up just once. Its antigen specificity is not known. No base quality values were provided; no much bigger clone lies one nucleotide off. A single read constitutes weak evidence. The data are from a study of T cells in Graves' hyperthyroidism and ophthalmopathy (dated by TCRdb to about 2019). Study-wide context: Peripheral blood was collected at initial diagnosis, before any treatment. A discovery cohort of about a hundred patients, roughly 40 with Graves' ophthalmopathy and 55 to 60 with stable Graves' hyperthyroidism, was used to find distinguishing TCR V-J signatures. Prospective prediction of ophthalmopathy was tested in an independent validation cohort consisting of fewer than 20 hyperthyroidism patients and some 16 patients who later progressed to ophthalmopathy. The 90 or so discovery patients were randomly split 7:3 into training and test sets. The study also compared thyroid tissue and blood T-cell repertoires from more than five Graves' hyperthyroidism patients. Once sampling was done, hyperthyroidism patients were given methimazole at a starting dose of 30 mg daily, whereas ophthalmopathy patients were given high-dose intravenous methylprednisolone. TCR Vbeta CDR3 sequencing of approximately 140 peripheral blood samples (43 ophthalmopathy, 75 or so hyperthyroidism and approximately 17 progressor patients) is reported in the paper. Summary of the overall study and its limitations: Blood samples also contained most of the expanded thyroid clonotypes (frequency above 0.001), which suggests that blood repertoires may reflect thyroid immune responses. Sample size was not statistically predetermined, and blinding of investigators to group allocation was not performed. Ophthalmopathy was separated from stable hyperthyroidism by a 13 V-J signature model, with around 88% sensitivity and 81% to 82% specificity obtained in cross-validation and 80%/75% obtained in testing. In validation, the model predicted progression to ophthalmopathy a median of about 6.5 months before onset, with roughly 70% sensitivity and 72.22% specificity.

The TCR beta CDR3 regions were amplified from RNA transcripts. The TCR CDR3 was subjected to a first round of RT-PCR using the HTBI primer set and the Qiagen OneStep RT-PCR kit. Libraries were constructed in a second round of multiplex PCR, after which size selection and purification were performed. Sequencing of the libraries was done on an Illumina HiSeq2000 using paired-end 100 bp reads. The source study handled its data this way. Raw data were processed with SOAPnuke, discarding reads with adapters, uncalled bases, mean Phred below 15, or no exact constant-primer or identifier match. High-quality paired reads were merged with COPE v1.2.5, and unique nucleotide sequences were defined as clonotypes. MiTCR v1.1 was used to align clonotypes to the IMGT TRBV, TRBD and TRBJ reference segments. The analysis was restricted to V-J combinations with a frequency above 0.0001, which together covered 99% to 99.2% of the repertoires. A TCS score was defined as the ratio between F50 (clonal expansion) and ExV (chaos), using BLOSUM62-based TCRdist between CDR3 peptides within each V-J. Welch's t-statistics and random forest reduced around 520 V-J features to 10 to 15, which were used in a naive Bayes classifier (R e1071). The similarity between thyroid and blood repertoires was quantified using the Morisita-Horn index. TCRdb reran the public reads through fastp at Q25 and MiXCR, keeping productive beta chains. Rows with a matching CDR3 protein are joined into one entry that keeps the most common DNA and genes. These V and J calls originate from TCRdb's pipeline instead of the authors' own analysis. This sample holds 700,000 to 950,000 distinct CDR3 sequences; roughly 32% were observed only once. About a third of the sample is in the top ten clones.

Stable Graves' hyperthyroidism was defined as no progression to ophthalmopathy during 18 months of follow-up. Hyperthyroidism patients were newly diagnosed, had a disease duration of under 2 months, and were aged 18 to 65 years. Exclusion was applied to patients with uncontrolled infections, other autoimmune diseases, pregnancy or lactation. Diagnoses relied on clinical symptoms, serum thyroxine and TRAb, thyroid ultrasound and orbital computed tomography. Ficoll-Paque density gradient centrifugation was used to isolate PBMCs from around 10 ml of fresh peripheral blood. Total RNA was extracted with Trizol reagent, and quality was checked on an Agilent 2100 Bioanalyzer. Sequencing used blood. This receptor was identified in a woman aged 40 to 55 with Graves' hyperthyroidism.

The DNA sequence reads TGTGCCAGTAGCCCCAAGAGCGGGGCGTTCTCCTACGAGCAGTACTTC. It translates as CASSPKSGAFSYEQYF. The chain links TRBV19 with TRBJ2-7, with 7 middle bases fitting TRBD2. Trimmed from V: 6 bases; trimmed from J: 0 bases; junction bases lacking a gene match: 11. The CDR3, from cysteine to phenylalanine, totals 16 residues. The sequence is cut down to CDR3 DNA, 48 bases in frame from base 1. Reading the germline V gene (reference sequence) gives CDR1 LNHDA and CDR2 SQIVND.